Following are 15 T cell receptor beta chains from one sample sequenced in a study of blood T cell repertoires in COVID-19. TCRdb's copy holds only in-frame clones and misses some; the assay was immunoSEQ multiplex PCR. The sample records approximately 90,000 clones, about nine tenths being singletons. The source material was peripheral blood. These receptor sequences come from a woman older than 75 with acute or convalescent COVID-19.

This clone was picked up one time. V gene TRBV3-1 (or the pseudogene TRBV3-2) combines with J gene TRBJ2-2; TRBD1 agrees at 7 bases. The V and J ends lost 4 bases and 1 base, in that order; junction bases with no gene match: 9. The germline V gene has CDR1 LGHDT and CDR2 YNNKEL (reference sequence). The CDR3 has 17 residues. The CDR3 DNA reads TGTGCCAGCAGCCCCCTGCCCGGGACAGTGAACACCGGGGAGCTGTTTTTT. It encodes CASSPLPGTVNTGELFF.

The V and J genes are TRBV19 and TRBJ2-1; 10 nucleotides agree with TRBD2. The V gene end was trimmed by 1 base and the J gene end by 6 bases; junction bases not matched to a gene: 18. The CDR3 is 20 amino acids. Germline assignment: CDR1 LNHDA and CDR2 SQIVND (reference sequence). In DNA, the CDR3 is TGTGCCAGTAGTATAGGGAGAAGCGGGAGGGTACCTAATTTCTCCAATGAGCAGTTCTTC. As protein: CASSIGRSGRVPNFSNEQFF.

The chain carries TRBV5-1 and TRBJ1-2, with D uncertain. Trimming cost V 1 base and J 2 bases, with 6 bases left between them. Germline assignment: CDR1 SGHRS and CDR2 YFSETQ. This CDR3 spans 13 amino acids. The chain's CDR3 is CASSLTVNYGYTF. In DNA form, the CDR3 reads TGCGCCAGCAGCTTGACGGTAAACTATGGCTACACCTTC.

This chain uses TRBV5-8 with TRBJ1-1, with D possibly matching TRBD1 (6 bases). Trimming stripped 1 base from V and 0 bases from J, with 10 bases between. This CDR3 has 15 residues. Germline V gene lookup returns CDR1 SGHTS and CDR2 YDEGEE. The CDR3 spells CASSLFGGLNTEAFF. CDR3 bases: TGTGCCAGCAGCTTGTTTGGGGGCCTGAACACTGAAGCTTTCTTT.

The genes are TRBV9 and TRBJ1-1, with unresolved D. CDR3 length: 15 amino acids. Germline CDR1 SGDLS, CDR2 YYNGEE. V was cut by 1 base and J by 1 base, with 11 bases left in between. The CDR3 is CASSVQVEGNTEAFF. DNA for the CDR3: TGTGCCAGCAGCGTACAGGTTGAGGGGAACACTGAAGCTTTCTTT.

This sequence joins TRBV4-3 and TRBJ2-2; D is possibly TRBD1 (6 bases). Trimming stripped 3 bases from V and 1 base from J, with 12 bases between. Looked up from germline, CDR1 is LGHNA and CDR2 is YSLEER. The CDR3 loop spans 16 amino acids. The CDR3 spells CASSQHTGMNTGELFF. The CDR3 bases are TGCGCCAGCAGCCAGCATACAGGGATGAACACCGGGGAGCTGTTTTTT.

The J gene is TRBJ2-5, the V gene TRBV19; 12 bases map to TRBD1. The length of the CDR3 is 15 residues. Germline CDR1 is LNHDA and CDR2 is SQIVND (reference sequence). The J segment lost 5 bases and the V segment lost 6 bases, leaving 7 bases of the junction unmatched. Written as DNA, the CDR3 is TGTGCCAGTAGCGCCGGGACAGGGGGCGCGGAGACCCAGTACTTC. It specifies CASSAGTGGAETQYF.

CDR3 nucleotides: TGTGCCAGCAATACGCCCCCCGGTACGCAGTATTTT. It specifies CASNTPPGTQYF. This chain connects TRBV6-5 to TRBJ2-3; D is unclear. Per germline, CDR1 MNHEY and CDR2 SVGAGI. The CDR3 consists of 12 residues. Trimming stripped 7 bases from V and 8 bases from J, with 13 bases between.

V usage is TRBV3-1 (or the pseudogene TRBV3-2) and J usage is TRBJ1-1; D not resolved. From germline, CDR1 is LGHDT and CDR2 YNNKEL (reference sequence). V dropped 1 base and J dropped 10 bases, with 13 bases sitting between them. This CDR3 is 13 amino acids long. The CDR3 here is CASSQVISRGAFF. CDR3 DNA sequence: TGTGCCAGCAGCCAAGTGATCTCCCGGGGAGCTTTCTTT.

The J gene is TRBJ1-1, the V gene TRBV5-1; D gene ambiguous. Germline CDR1 SGHRS, CDR2 YFSETQ. Trimming pared 0 bases from V and 7 bases from J, leaving 10 bases between. The CDR3 extends over 13 amino acids. The CDR3 bases are TGCGCCAGCAGCTTGGGGTCGGGGAGTGAAGCTTTCTTT. Its protein is CASSLGSGSEAFF.

This clone was seen a single time. J is TRBJ1-1 and V is TRBV12-5; 9 nucleotides agree with TRBD1. The CDR3 is made up of 15 amino acids. Germline V gene lookup returns CDR1 LGHNT and CDR2 FRNRAP. The J segment lost 1 base and the V segment lost 7 bases, leaving 7 bases of the junction unmatched. As DNA, the CDR3 is TGTGCTAGTGCCCTCGGACAGGGGTCGAACACTGAAGCTTTCTTT. The encoded protein is CASALGQGSNTEAFF.

The sample holds a few counts of this clone. The chain combines TRBV30 with TRBJ2-2; 7 nucleotides agree with TRBD2. This CDR3 comprises 16 residues. Unmatched junction bases numbered 10, after V lost 5 bases and J lost 1 base. Germline CDR1 and CDR2: GTSNPN and SVGIG (reference sequence). The CDR3, as DNA: TGTGCCTGGCGGCCGGGGTCTAGCGGGAACACCGGGGAGCTGTTTTTT. This sequence encodes CAWRPGSSGNTGELFF.

The gene calls are TRBV4-2 and TRBJ1-1; no clear D gene. The germline CDR1 and CDR2 sequences are LGHNA and YNFKEQ. V was shortened by 0 bases and J by 6 bases, with 8 bases between the two germline ends. This CDR3 comprises 13 residues. The CDR3 here is CASSQDRWSEAFF. The CDR3 DNA sequence: TGTGCCAGCAGCCAAGATAGATGGTCTGAAGCTTTCTTT.

This chain uses TRBV30 with TRBJ2-2, with a tentative D call TRBD2 (7 bases). V dropped 6 bases and J dropped 1 base, with 21 bases sitting between them. Germline V gene lookup returns CDR1 GTSNPN and CDR2 SVGIG (reference sequence). This CDR3 has 17 residues. This chain's CDR3 is CACPKGGGAGNTGELFF. CDR3 DNA: TGTGCCTGCCCCAAGGGGGGGGGCGCGGGGAACACCGGGGAGCTGTTTTTT.

The chain combines TRBV5-1 with TRBJ2-2, with TRBD2 identical over 8 bases. The CDR3 extends over 15 amino acids. J was trimmed by 5 bases and V by 4 bases; bases with no gene match: 7. CDR1 SGHRS and CDR2 YFSETQ come from the germline V gene. The CDR3 DNA follows: TGCGCCAGCAGCCCGGGGGGGGTGAGGACCGGGGAGCTGTTTTTT. This sequence encodes CASSPGGVRTGELFF.